The rows below give T cell receptor beta chains drawn from one sample of a study of cytomegalovirus exposure and HLA in healthy donors. The data were produced by immunoSEQ multiplex PCR, yet TCRdb's version contains in-frame clones alone and is incomplete. The table lists 85,000 to 100,000 clones, around 80% of them singletons. The sample was PBMCs. These receptor sequences come from a woman aged 60 to 75 in good health and CMV-seronegative. CDR3s leave out the opening cysteine and the closing phenylalanine or tryptophan. A row's size may be missing; if present it is once, few, many or a size class.

J,size,V,CDR3
TRBJ2-1,-,TRBV30,AWTSIHEQF
TRBJ2-5,-,TRBV15,ATSTFRDRGQETQY
TRBJ1-1,-,TRBV5-1,ASSRDRPNTEAF
TRBJ1-5,-,TRBV15,ATSIELGQGSQPQH
TRBJ1-4,-,TRBV5-6,ASSSYRGRDEKLF
TRBJ2-3,-,TRBV19,ASSVTGTGGAPTDTQY
TRBJ1-1,-,TRBV10-3,AIRQANTEAF
TRBJ2-3,-,TRBV29-1,SVVRFQGRDTQY
TRBJ2-7,once,TRBV5-4,ASNRGGTSNEQY
TRBJ1-4,-,TRBV7-2,ASSLPGVNEKLF
-,-,TRBV2,ASSGTGQEYEQY
TRBJ2-4,-,TRBV25-1,ASSEGLAGTKNIQY
TRBJ2-2,once,TRBV7-9,ASSLRYAGEDTGELF
TRBJ2-5,-,TRBV27,ASSPKTLYQETQY
TRBJ1-6,-,TRBV4-3,ASSPSLGSPLH
TRBJ2-1,-,TRBV11-2,ASSRAGSSYNEQF
TRBJ1-2,once,TRBV27,ASSFRRGDYGYT
TRBJ1-6,once,TRBV30,AWSVQGRDSPLH
TRBJ2-3,-,TRBV7-8,ASSATGTATDTQY
TRBJ2-1,once,TRBV4-3,ASSQERDSGGYNEQF
TRBJ2-5,-,TRBV6-1,ASSEVAGEGETQY
TRBJ1-3,once,TRBV30,AWNRGLSGNTIY
TRBJ2-5,few,TRBV7-9,ASSTGLAGPQETQY
TRBJ1-4,-,TRBV2,ASSEMGQGRANEKLF
TRBJ2-7,-,TRBV2,ASSERRSSYEQY
TRBJ1-1,-,TRBV5-1,ASSLEAGAEPEAF
TRBJ2-7,-,TRBV5-6,ASSPIAGGLLEQY
TRBJ2-1,-,TRBV7-2,ASSLAGTSGHNEQF
TRBJ2-6,-,TRBV5-1,ASSSAGTSSGANVLT
TRBJ1-4,-,TRBV5-3,ARSLRLSREHEKLF
TRBJ1-2,-,TRBV6-6,ASSYSGSSGYT
TRBJ2-5,-,TRBV7-2,ASSFGQGRETQY
TRBJ2-3,few,TRBV19,ASSMWTSGGSQGYTQY
TRBJ2-1,-,TRBV4-3,ASSQGTGGLVDEQF
TRBJ1-2,few,TRBV7-2,ASSLLGQGAGYT
TRBJ2-2,-,TRBV19,ASSGLGTGVLAGLNTGELF
TRBJ1-5,-,TRBV23-1,ASSLRGTGSAFGNQPQH
TRBJ2-1,-,TRBV7-2,ASIPLGGIYNEQF
TRBJ2-3,few,TRBV25-1,ASSTYLGGDGTDTQY
TRBJ2-6,few,TRBV4-3,ASSPSHGRGNGANVLT
TRBJ1-3,once,TRBV7-9,ASSLIVGSSGNTIY
TRBJ2-7,-,TRBV5-1,ASSLWAGDEQY
TRBJ1-2,-,TRBV5-1,ASSVGQGKNYGYT
TRBJ1-1,-,TRBV7-2,ASSPGDRIRAF
TRBJ1-2,-,TRBV7-2,ASSLAGGEGWGYT
TRBJ2-7,once,TRBV19,ASSIGVGYEQY
TRBJ1-1,-,TRBV29-1,SVEMTGANTEAF
TRBJ2-7,-,TRBV5-6,ASSAGTSSEQY
TRBJ1-5,-,TRBV5-1,ASSPQGGSNQPQH
TRBJ2-6,-,TRBV5-1,ASSLVGTGGSGANVLT
TRBJ2-1,-,TRBV5-1,ASSPEAGVLYNEQF
TRBJ1-1,-,TRBV10-3,AISESPGLEAF
TRBJ2-7,-,TRBV5-6,ASSAGLRTSYEQY
TRBJ1-2,-,TRBV7-2,ASSLVTGPVANYGYT
TRBJ2-5,few,TRBV10-3,AISEGGGALETQY
TRBJ1-5,-,TRBV15,ATSRGGGGQPQH
TRBJ2-1,-,TRBV5-1,ASSLFPGTSVGGEQF
TRBJ2-7,-,TRBV28,ASSLYGTGFTDEQY
TRBJ2-2,-,TRBV7-9,ARAETGELF
TRBJ2-5,-,TRBV5-1,ASSMRDRDSQETQY